A selection of T cell receptor beta chains follows, all from one sample in a study of blood T cell repertoires in COVID-19. Method: immunoSEQ multiplex PCR; TCRdb's copy keeps in-frame clones and lacks some. The sample consists of some 71,000 clones, nearly 90% of them appearing once. Sequencing input: peripheral blood. These receptors all stem from a man in his forties or fifties with acute or convalescent COVID-19. The CDR3 runs from the conserved cysteine through the conserved F or W.

CASSVDRNYGYTF	TRBV9	TRBJ1-2	13
CASSEPGTGDAGELFF	TRBV7-8	TRBJ2-2	16
CASSVGGPYEQYF	TRBV2	TRBJ2-7	13
CASSYSTSPGETQYF	TRBV6-5	TRBJ2-5	15
CASSRTSGRVGSTDTQYF	TRBV2	TRBJ2-3	18
CASSYRLAGAYEQYF	TRBV11-2	TRBJ2-7	15
CASSPMTGTSVPEKQFF	TRBV5-1	TRBJ2-1	17
CASSLMTGPPYNEQFF	TRBV11-3	TRBJ2-1	16
CASSGGRFYNEQFF	TRBV9	TRBJ2-1	14
CASSRGAEGSTGELFF	TRBV7-9	TRBJ2-2	16
CASSLAGTGERNTIYF	TRBV7-9	TRBJ1-3	16
CATSGGTGHLNQPQHF	TRBV15	TRBJ1-5	16
CASSLLGGGETQYF	TRBV7-7	TRBJ2-5	14
CATSDSGTVPYEQYF	TRBV24-1	TRBJ2-7	15
CASSQQANYGYTF	TRBV3-1/TRBV3-2	TRBJ1-2	13
CASSVAPGLGDEQFF	TRBV9	TRBJ2-1	15
CATSDKTSGRLGEQFF	TRBV24-1	TRBJ2-1	16
CASSQEEGDSSYEQYF	TRBV4-2	TRBJ2-7	16
CASSSRDRANYGYTF	TRBV5-4	TRBJ1-2	15
CASRREGRDTQYF	TRBV6-5	TRBJ2-3	13
CASSQVSGGYNEQFF	TRBV14	TRBJ2-1	15
CASSPFYQGWDTGELFF	TRBV7-6	TRBJ2-2	17
CASSFGGSYNEQFF	TRBV6-5	TRBJ2-1	14
CASTPRGDTDQPQHF	TRBV19	TRBJ1-5	15
CATSDAGTAYGYTF	TRBV24-1	TRBJ1-2	14
CAWSESQGRRTGELFF	TRBV30	TRBJ2-2	16
CAISAGLAGETQYF	TRBV10-3	TRBJ2-5	14
CASCPGQTNQPQHF	TRBV5-5	TRBJ1-5	14
CASRSGRTFYEQYF	TRBV6-5	TRBJ2-7	14
CASSLAGGGYQEQFF	TRBV7-2	TRBJ2-1	15